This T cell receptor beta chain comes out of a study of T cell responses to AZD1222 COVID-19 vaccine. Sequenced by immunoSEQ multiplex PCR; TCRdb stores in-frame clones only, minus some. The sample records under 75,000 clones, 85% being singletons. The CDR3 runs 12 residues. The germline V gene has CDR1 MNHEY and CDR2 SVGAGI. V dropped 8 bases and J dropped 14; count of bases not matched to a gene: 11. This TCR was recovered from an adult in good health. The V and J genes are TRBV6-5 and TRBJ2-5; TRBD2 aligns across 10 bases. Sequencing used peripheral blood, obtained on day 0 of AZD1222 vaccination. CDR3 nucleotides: TGTGCCAGCCACTCCGGACTAGCGGTACTATACTTC. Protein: CASHSGLAVLYF.